Sequencing of this T cell receptor beta chain was carried out in a study of sequential checkpoint blockade in melanoma. Profiled with immunoSEQ multiplex PCR; TCRdb holds only in-frame clones, not every one. The sample lists under 25,000 clones; around 75% were seen once. CDR1 and CDR2 from the germline V gene are MDHEN and SYDVKM. V lost 3 bases to trimming and J lost 7 bases; unmatched junction nucleotides: 9. This CDR3 has 15 amino acids. This clone was picked up a small number of times. The treatment denotes: randomized to nivolumab then ipilimumab (arm A) or the reverse (arm B). DNA-damaging chemotherapy had not been given to any patient beforehand. From thawed PBMCs, live CD3+CD8+ cells negative for CD19 and CD56 were sorted.

This chain links TRBV28 with TRBJ2-1, with TRBD2 identical over 7 bases. This clonotype was sampled from a human donor with melanoma. This material consisted of CD8+ T cells sorted from blood (inferred from file names), taken from a patient given nivolumab and ipilimumab in sequence. The CDR3 DNA reads TGTGCCAGCAGTTTCCGGGCGGGAGTCCGTAATGAGCAGTTCTTC. Translation: CASSFRAGVRNEQFF.